The sequence of this T cell receptor beta chain was determined in a study of blood T cell repertoires in COVID-19. This CDR3 spans 15 amino acids. Germline values: CDR1 SGHRS, CDR2 YFSETQ. V was pared by 3 bases and J by 3 bases, with 6 bases of the junction left unmatched. Using immunoSEQ multiplex PCR, the repertoire was profiled, and TCRdb retains in-frame clones only, with some absent. In the table there are 450,000 or so clones, about nine tenths of which are singletons. The sample consisted of PBMCs or T cells enriched from blood (not recorded which). The chain couples TRBV5-1 to TRBJ1-2; 9 nucleotides line up with TRBD1. The TCR comes from a man aged 18 to 29 who had recovered from COVID-19. The CDR3 sequence is CASSWGTGLDYGYTF. For the CDR3, the DNA is TGCGCCAGCAGCTGGGGGACAGGGCTGGACTATGGCTACACCTTC.